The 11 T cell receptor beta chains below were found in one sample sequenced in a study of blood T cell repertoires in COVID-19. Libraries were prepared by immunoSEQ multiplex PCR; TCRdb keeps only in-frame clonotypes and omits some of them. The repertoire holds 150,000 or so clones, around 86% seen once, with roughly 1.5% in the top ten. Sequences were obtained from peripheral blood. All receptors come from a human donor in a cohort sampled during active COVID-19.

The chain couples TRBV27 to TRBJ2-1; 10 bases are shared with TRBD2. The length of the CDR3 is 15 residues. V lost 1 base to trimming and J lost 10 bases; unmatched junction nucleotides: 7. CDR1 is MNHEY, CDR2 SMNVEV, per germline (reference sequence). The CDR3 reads CASSLYLAGVREQFF. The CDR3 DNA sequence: TGTGCCAGCAGTTTATATCTAGCGGGAGTCAGAGAGCAGTTCTTC.

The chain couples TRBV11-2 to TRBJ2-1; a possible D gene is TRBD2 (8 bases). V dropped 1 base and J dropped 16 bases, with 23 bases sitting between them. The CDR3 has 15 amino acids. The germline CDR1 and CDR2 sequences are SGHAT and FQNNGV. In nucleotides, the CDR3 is TGTGCCAGCAGCTTAGCCGGGACTAGACAGGGCATCTACTTCTTC. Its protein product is CASSLAGTRQGIYFF.

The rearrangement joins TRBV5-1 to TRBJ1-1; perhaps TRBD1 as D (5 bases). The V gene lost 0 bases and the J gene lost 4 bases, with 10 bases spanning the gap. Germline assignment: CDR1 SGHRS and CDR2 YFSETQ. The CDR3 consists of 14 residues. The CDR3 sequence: CASSLDGAGTEAFF. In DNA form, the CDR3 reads TGCGCCAGCAGCTTGGATGGGGCTGGCACTGAAGCTTTCTTT.

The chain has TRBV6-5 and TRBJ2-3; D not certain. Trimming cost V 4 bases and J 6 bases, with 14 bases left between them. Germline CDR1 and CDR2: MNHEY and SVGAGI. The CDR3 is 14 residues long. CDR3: CASSLGRPGDTQYF. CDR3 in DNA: TGTGCCAGCAGTTTAGGTCGGCCGGGTGATACGCAGTATTTT.

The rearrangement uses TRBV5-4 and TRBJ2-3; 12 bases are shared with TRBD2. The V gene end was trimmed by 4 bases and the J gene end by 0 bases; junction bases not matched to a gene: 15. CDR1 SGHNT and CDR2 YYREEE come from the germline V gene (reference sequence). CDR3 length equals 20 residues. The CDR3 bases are TGTGCCAGCAGCCCGATAGGACTAGCGGGAACGGGTGCGAGCACAGATACGCAGTATTTT. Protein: CASSPIGLAGTGASTDTQYF.

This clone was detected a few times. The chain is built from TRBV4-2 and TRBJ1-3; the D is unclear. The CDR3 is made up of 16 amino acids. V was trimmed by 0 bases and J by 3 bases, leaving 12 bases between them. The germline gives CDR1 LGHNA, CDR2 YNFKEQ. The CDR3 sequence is CASSQDRGEGGNTIYF. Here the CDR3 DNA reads TGTGCCAGCAGCCAAGATCGAGGCGAAGGTGGAAACACCATATATTTT.

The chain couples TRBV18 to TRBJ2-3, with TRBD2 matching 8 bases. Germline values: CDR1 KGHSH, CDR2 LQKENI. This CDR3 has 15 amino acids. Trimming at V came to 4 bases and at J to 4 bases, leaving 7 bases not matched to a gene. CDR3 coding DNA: TGTGCCAGCTCACTCGTCGGGCGGGAGGCAGATACGCAGTATTTT. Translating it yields CASSLVGREADTQYF.

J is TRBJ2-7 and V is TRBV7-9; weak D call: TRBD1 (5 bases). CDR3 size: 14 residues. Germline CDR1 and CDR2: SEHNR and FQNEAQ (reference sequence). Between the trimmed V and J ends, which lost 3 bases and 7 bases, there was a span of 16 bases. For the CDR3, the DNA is TGTGCCAGCAGCTTGGGCCAGGGAACTGAAGAGCAGTACTTC. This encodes CASSLGQGTEEQYF.

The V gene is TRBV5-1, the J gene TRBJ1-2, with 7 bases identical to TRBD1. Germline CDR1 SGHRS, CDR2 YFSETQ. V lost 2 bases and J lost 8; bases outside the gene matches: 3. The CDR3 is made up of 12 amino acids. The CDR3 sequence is CASSFDREGYTF. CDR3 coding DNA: TGCGCCAGCAGCTTCGACAGGGAGGGCTACACCTTC. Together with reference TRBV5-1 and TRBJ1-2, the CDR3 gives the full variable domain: KAGVTQTPRYLIKTRGQQVTLSCSPISGHRSVSWYQQTPGQGLQFLFEYFSETQRNKGNFPGRFSGRQFSNSRSEMNVSTLELGDSALYLCASSFDREGYTFGSGTRLTVV.

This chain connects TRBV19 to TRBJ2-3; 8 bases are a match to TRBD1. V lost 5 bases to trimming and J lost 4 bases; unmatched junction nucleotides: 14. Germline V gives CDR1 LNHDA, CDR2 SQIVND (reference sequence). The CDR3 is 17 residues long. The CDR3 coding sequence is TGTGCCAGTAGTCCCCGCTTCTTAGCGGACAGGGCAGATACGCAGTATTTT. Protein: CASSPRFLADRADTQYF.

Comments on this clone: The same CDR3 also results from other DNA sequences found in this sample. CDR3 sequence reads: CASSPSSYEQYF. As DNA, the CDR3 is TGTGCCAGCAGCCCCTCCTCCTACGAGCAGTACTTC. This chain joins TRBV7-2 and TRBJ2-7; D ambiguous. There are 12 residues in the CDR3. V was trimmed by 5 bases and J by 0 bases, leaving 5 bases between them. Looked up from germline, CDR1 is SGHTA and CDR2 is FQGNSA.